Presented here are 3 T cell receptor beta chains from one specimen sequenced in a study of shared clonotypes between healthy human individuals. Some clones are missing from TCRdb's copy, which holds only in-frame ones; the method was immunoSEQ multiplex PCR. The repertoire has approximately 2,300,000 clones, 92% of them found once; the top ten carry approximately 0.39%. The source material was naive CD4+ T cells from PBMCs. Sample subset: CD45RA+ positively selected. All receptors derive from a young man in good health. Some clones in this sample may be carry-over from other donors' samples.

This chain joins TRBV4-1 and TRBJ2-4; a weak D match, TRBD2 (7 bases). Looked up from germline, CDR1 is MGHRA and CDR2 is YSYEKL. The CDR3 length is 18 residues. V was shortened by 0 bases and J by 7 bases, with 22 bases between the two germline ends. The CDR3 spells CASSQDTRGVRGGNIQYF. The CDR3, as DNA: TGCGCCAGCAGCCAAGATACCAGGGGAGTAAGGGGAGGGAACATTCAGTACTTC.

The table lists this clone with a count of one. Other DNA sequences from this sample encode an identical CDR3 as well. The rearrangement joins TRBV5-1 to TRBJ2-7, with D possibly called TRBD1 or TRBD2 (5 bases each). Per the germline V gene, CDR1 is SGHRS and CDR2 is YFSETQ. The CDR3 consists of 15 residues. V was trimmed by 0 bases and J by 3 bases, leaving 13 bases between them. The CDR3, as DNA: TGCGCCAGCAGCTTGGCCGGGACCGGCCGCTACGAGCAGTACTTC. It encodes CASSLAGTGRYEQYF.

V is TRBV28 and J is TRBJ2-2, with a tentative D call TRBD1 (6 bases). Germline V gives CDR1 MDHEN, CDR2 SYDVKM. Trimming removed 6 bases at V and 6 bases at J, with 17 bases between. The CDR3 contains 15 residues. In DNA form, the CDR3 reads TGTGCCAGCAGGGGAACAGGGATGGGAGCCGGGGAGCTGTTTTTT. Translating it yields CASRGTGMGAGELFF.